This T cell receptor (beta chain) was sequenced for a study of STAT5B mutations in CD4+ large granular lymphocyte leukemia. Remarks on this clone: What it recognizes is unknown.

Study observations and caveats: Top patient clones used TRBV06 genes more often: 8/27 versus 2/35 in controls. The CD4+ versus CD8+ T-LGLL clonality difference may reflect limited sample size. Without putative leukemic clones, patient CD4-sorted repertoires remained more clonal than healthy CD4+ repertoires.

Here immunoSEQ multiplex PCR was the method, and the copy in TCRdb shows in-frame clones only, minus some. The profile shows around 50,000 clones, roughly four fifths of them singletons. V lost 6 bases and J lost 4, with 15 bases in between. CDR3 length: 14 residues. Germline lookup yields CDR1 MNHEY and CDR2 SVGAGI. The TCR originated in a human donor in good health. The rearrangement links TRBV6-5 to TRBJ1-2; D is uncertain. Sequencing used CD4+ T cells from blood buffy coats. CDR3 DNA: TGTGCCAGCAGCCCCTTCGGCAGGAGCTATGGCTACACCTTC. This sequence encodes CASSPFGRSYGYTF.